This passage covers 29 T cell receptor beta chains from one sample sequenced in a study of T cell clones after liver transplantation. Data came from immunoSEQ multiplex PCR; TCRdb stores just in-frame clones and leaves some out. This sample yields 99,000 or so clones, of which around 86% are seen a single time; approximately 0.93% belongs to the top ten. The specimen was CD4+ T cells from blood, collected before liver transplant. These receptors came from a human donor who received a liver transplant.

The V gene is TRBV5-4, the J gene TRBJ2-7, with TRBD2 as a possible D gene (7 bases). Germline CDR1 is SGHNT and CDR2 is YYREEE (reference sequence). The V gene lost 5 bases and the J gene lost 6 bases, with 21 bases spanning the gap. This CDR3 contains 15 residues. The CDR3 spells CASSLQGGALSEQYF. The CDR3 DNA reads TGTGCCAGCAGTCTTCAAGGGGGGGCGCTTTCCGAGCAGTACTTC.

As to this clone: One junction end does not reproduce the germline sequence, and a read error may be involved. The chain employs TRBV19 and TRBJ2-2, with 10 bases lining up with TRBD1. CDR1 and CDR2 (germline): LNHDA, SQIVND (reference sequence). The CDR3 is 18 amino acids. Here the CDR3 reads CASIPSHSGQGNAGELFF. CDR3 DNA sequence: TGTGCCAGTATTCCGAGTCATTCGGGACAGGGGAACGCCGGGGAGCTGTTTTTT.

This chain links TRBV7-3 with TRBJ2-3; no clear D. V gave up 1 base and J gave up 2 bases, with 7 bases separating them. In germline, CDR1 is SGHTA, CDR2 FQGTGA. The CDR3 is 14 residues long. CDR3 DNA sequence: TGTGCCAGCAGCTTAAAAAAATCCACAGATACGCAGTATTTT. This encodes CASSLKKSTDTQYF.

The gene calls are TRBV6-1 and TRBJ2-7; D is unresolved. In germline, CDR1 is MNHNS, CDR2 SASEGT. This CDR3 has 13 residues. Between the trimmed V and J ends, which lost 3 bases and 3 bases, there was a span of 9 bases. CDR3: CASSDGHGYEQYF. In DNA, the CDR3 is TGTGCCAGCAGTGATGGTCACGGCTACGAGCAGTACTTC.

The J gene is TRBJ2-3, the V gene TRBV9; D uncertain. The CDR3 loop spans 15 amino acids. CDR1 and CDR2 from the germline V gene are SGDLS and YYNGEE. Deletions cut 0 bases from V and 1 base from J, with 9 bases between. The CDR3 protein is CASSVEQIGTDTQYF. CDR3 nucleotide sequence: TGTGCCAGCAGCGTAGAGCAGATAGGCACAGATACGCAGTATTTT.

The rearrangement joins TRBV7-2 to TRBJ1-4, with 10 bases aligning to TRBD1. The CDR3 spans 14 residues. V lost 4 bases and J lost 5; bases outside the gene matches: 1. Germline CDR1 and CDR2: SGHTA and FQGNSA. This chain's CDR3 is CASSSGQGNEKLFF. CDR3 sequence (DNA): TGTGCCAGCAGCTCGGGACAGGGGAATGAAAAACTGTTTTTT.

CDR3 protein: CASSYGQAANQPQHF. DNA of the CDR3: TGTGCCAGCAGTTACGGACAGGCAGCGAATCAGCCCCAGCATTTT. The V gene is TRBV6-6, the J gene TRBJ1-5; 7 positions agree with TRBD1. The CDR3 spans 15 residues. CDR1 is MNHNY and CDR2 is SVGAGI in the germline V gene (reference sequence). V lost 2 bases to trimming and J lost 4 bases; unmatched junction nucleotides: 5.

The gene calls are TRBV6-5 and TRBJ2-3; D might be TRBD1 (6 bases). The length of the CDR3 is 15 residues. The V gene's germline CDR1 is MNHEY and CDR2 SVGAGI. V shed 5 bases and J shed 2 bases, with 14 bases lying between them. The CDR3 DNA reads TGTGCCAGCAGTCGGAACAGGGTCTTCACAGATACGCAGTATTTT. As protein: CASSRNRVFTDTQYF.

This clone was counted a few times. The chain couples TRBV23-1 to TRBJ1-5, with TRBD1 matching 10 bases. TRBV23-1 is known as an ORF, though its function is uncertain. V dropped 1 base and J dropped 3; count of bases not matched to a gene: 6. This CDR3 has 17 residues. Here the CDR3 DNA reads TGCGCCAGCAGTCAATGGCGGGGACAGGGGTTCAATCAGCCCCAGCATTTT. It specifies CASSQWRGQGFNQPQHF.

Only a few counts were recorded for this clone. This chain links TRBV5-1 with TRBJ1-1; the D gene is possibly TRBD1 (5 bases). V lost 4 bases and J 4 bases, leaving 17 bases between the germline ends. The CDR3 spans 15 residues. The germline V gene has CDR1 SGHRS and CDR2 YFSETQ. CDR3 loop: CASSRGWRTTTEAFF. The CDR3 DNA sequence: TGCGCCAGCAGCCGGGGGTGGAGAACGACCACTGAAGCTTTCTTT.

The genes are TRBV29-1 and TRBJ2-1; possible D gene TRBD2, 6 bases. The CDR3 is 14 residues long. V dropped 4 bases and J dropped 3 bases, with 13 bases sitting between them. Germline-derived CDR1 and CDR2 are SQVTM and ANQGSEA. The CDR3 reads CSVGGVQLYNEQFF. For the CDR3, the DNA is TGCAGCGTTGGGGGGGTACAGCTCTACAATGAGCAGTTCTTC.

The rearrangement uses TRBV11-2 and TRBJ1-4; D perhaps matches TRBD1 (6 bases). CDR3 size: 16 residues. CDR1 SGHAT and CDR2 FQNNGV come from the germline V gene. V was trimmed by 4 bases and J by 5 bases, leaving 17 bases between them. CDR3 in DNA: TGTGCCAGCAGCTCCCGACTCAGACAGGTGAATGAAAAACTGTTTTTT. Amino acids: CASSSRLRQVNEKLFF.

The rearrangement uses TRBV2 and TRBJ1-1; D possibly corresponds to TRBD1 (5 bases). Germline V gene lookup returns CDR1 SNHLY and CDR2 FYNNEI. The CDR3 length is 12 residues. V was pared by 6 bases and J by 10 bases, with 15 bases between. The CDR3 DNA reads as TGTGCCAGCAGGAAAAGGGGCGAAGTAGCTTTCTTT. Amino acid sequence: CASRKRGEVAFF. The complete variable domain, with remaining parts taken from reference TRBV2 and TRBJ1-1, reads EPEVTQTPSHQVTQMGQEVILRCVPISNHLYFYWYRQILGQKVEFLVSFYNNEISEKSEIFDDQFSVERPDGSNFTLKIRSTKLEDSAMYFCASRKRGEVAFFGQGTRLTVV.

V usage is TRBV2 and J usage is TRBJ2-3, with TRBD2 matching over 7 bases. The trim removed 6 bases at V and 1 base at J, leaving 4 bases unmatched. Germline assignment: CDR1 SNHLY and CDR2 FYNNEI. The CDR3 runs to 14 residues. The CDR3 spells CASRPSGGTDTQYF. The CDR3 region has the DNA TGTGCCAGCAGGCCAAGCGGGGGCACAGATACGCAGTATTTT. Filled out from reference TRBV2 and TRBJ2-3, the complete variable domain reads EPEVTQTPSHQVTQMGQEVILRCVPISNHLYFYWYRQILGQKVEFLVSFYNNEISEKSEIFDDQFSVERPDGSNFTLKIRSTKLEDSAMYFCASRPSGGTDTQYFGPGTRLTVL.

The J gene is TRBJ1-2, the V gene TRBV6-5; no firm D call. Between the trimmed V and J ends, which lost 4 bases and 8 bases, there was a span of 17 bases. The V gene's germline CDR1 is MNHEY and CDR2 SVGAGI. The CDR3 runs 14 residues. DNA for the CDR3: TGTGCCAGCAGTTCAGCCGGGATCGGCTACGGCTACACCTTC. Translation gives CASSSAGIGYGYTF.

The chain combines TRBV5-1 with TRBJ2-1, with 12 bases identical to TRBD2. CDR1 is SGHRS, CDR2 YFSETQ, per germline. The CDR3 consists of 18 residues. The ends lost 3 bases at V and 4 bases at J; junction bases unmatched: 11. CDR3 nucleotides: TGCGCCAGCAGCTCCGTACCGGCGACTAGCGGGGGTTACAATGAGCAGTTCTTC. Translation: CASSSVPATSGGYNEQFF.

The genes are TRBV7-6 and TRBJ1-4; a weak D match, TRBD1 (5 bases). Germline V gene lookup returns CDR1 SGHVS and CDR2 FNYEAQ. The CDR3 runs to 16 residues. The germline V and J ends were trimmed by 0 bases and 3 bases, with 11 bases remaining between them. The CDR3 DNA reads TGTGCCAGCAGCTTAGCGCTGACAGCCCCTAATGAAAAACTGTTTTTT. It specifies CASSLALTAPNEKLFF.

The V call is TRBV12-5, the J call TRBJ1-5, with D perhaps TRBD1 (6 bases). Germline lookup yields CDR1 LGHNT and CDR2 FRNRAP. The length of the CDR3 is 14 residues. Between the trimmed V and J ends, which lost 6 bases and 4 bases, there was a span of 13 bases. The CDR3 sequence: CASGEGQRNQPQHF. CDR3 bases: TGTGCTAGTGGGGAGGGACAACGAAATCAGCCCCAGCATTTT.

This clone turned up a few times. The gene calls are TRBV10-3 and TRBJ1-5; no clear D. Germline CDR1 and CDR2: ENHRY and SYGVKD. The CDR3 covers 14 residues. The V gene lost 4 bases and the J gene lost 5 bases, with 12 bases spanning the gap. The CDR3 here is CAISGSGRDQPQHF. CDR3 nucleotide sequence: TGTGCCATCAGTGGCTCGGGGAGGGATCAGCCCCAGCATTTT.

The V call is TRBV5-6, the J call TRBJ2-3; weak D call: TRBD2 (6 bases). From germline, CDR1 is SGHDT and CDR2 YYEEEE. This CDR3 has 15 amino acids. V lost 2 bases, J lost 0 bases, and 10 bases lay in between. The CDR3 sequence is CASSLGTLSTDTQYF. The CDR3 coding sequence is TGTGCCAGCAGCTTAGGGACTTTAAGCACAGATACGCAGTATTTT.

The chain couples TRBV11-2 to TRBJ2-5; the D is unclear. CDR3 length equals 14 residues. The V gene's germline CDR1 is SGHAT and CDR2 FQNNGV. Trimming took 3 bases from V and 7 from J, leaving 15 bases between them. CDR3 loop: CASSLNDPSGTQYF. In DNA, the CDR3 is TGTGCCAGCAGCTTGAACGACCCGTCGGGGACCCAGTACTTC.

V gene TRBV6-5 combines with J gene TRBJ2-6; 7 positions match TRBD1. The CDR3 is 15 residues long. After removal of 6 bases from V and 2 bases from J, the junction contained 4 bases not matched to a gene. The germline V gene encodes CDR1 MNHEY and CDR2 SVGAGI. Written as DNA, the CDR3 is TGTGCCAGCAGGGAGACAGGGACTGGGGCCAACGTCCTGACTTTC. Translating gives CASRETGTGANVLTF.

This clone has only one observation. This rearrangement joins TRBV7-3 to TRBJ2-1, with D perhaps matching TRBD2 (5 bases). The germline V gene encodes CDR1 SGHTA and CDR2 FQGTGA. There are 13 residues in the CDR3. The ends were cut back, 2 bases at V and 7 bases at J, with 9 bases in the middle. The CDR3 DNA reads TGTGCCAGCAGCTTATCCGGGGTGAATGAGCAGTTCTTC. It encodes CASSLSGVNEQFF.

The gene calls are TRBV15 and TRBJ1-6; TRBD1 might be the D (5 bases). The CDR3 totals 14 residues. Germline CDR1 reads LNHNV; CDR2 reads YYDKDF (reference sequence). The V and J ends lost 0 bases and 7 bases respectively, with 7 bases between them. Here the CDR3 DNA reads TGTGCCACCAGCAGAGATCAGGGAAATTCACCCCTCCACTTT. Protein sequence: CATSRDQGNSPLHF.

A single count supports this clone. The V and J genes are TRBV2 and TRBJ1-3; D is perhaps TRBD1 (5 bases). Germline V lookup: CDR1 SNHLY, CDR2 FYNNEI. With 7 bases removed from V and 2 bases from J, the gap between germline ends came to 12 bases. The CDR3 consists of 14 residues. CDR3 residues: CASKQGFAGNTIYF. Here the CDR3 DNA reads TGTGCCAGCAAGCAGGGATTTGCTGGAAACACCATATATTTT.

This clone appeared a single time. The V gene is TRBV4-2, the J gene TRBJ1-2; 7 bases fit TRBD1. The V gene end was trimmed by 0 bases and the J gene end by 5 bases; junction bases not matched to a gene: 12. The CDR3 totals 17 residues. Looked up from germline, CDR1 is LGHNA and CDR2 is YNFKEQ. The CDR3 reads CASSQDNRNNRGYGYTF. The CDR3 bases are TGTGCCAGCAGCCAAGATAATAGAAACAACAGGGGATATGGCTACACCTTC.

V usage is TRBV30 and J usage is TRBJ1-2; D ambiguous. The CDR3 loop spans 11 amino acids. V shed 4 bases and J shed 8 bases, with 11 bases lying between them. The germline V gene has CDR1 GTSNPN and CDR2 SVGIG (reference sequence). Here the CDR3 reads CAWILSGGYTF. CDR3 sequence (DNA): TGTGCCTGGATACTTTCCGGGGGCTACACCTTC.

This clone was seen more than once but under ten times. The chain recombines TRBV29-1 with TRBJ1-2; D not certain. The length of the CDR3 is 14 residues. The V end lost 1 base, the J end lost 3 bases, and 12 bases lay between the germline ends. Germline V gene lookup returns CDR1 SQVTM and CDR2 ANQGSEA. The CDR3 DNA sequence: TGCAGCGTTGAAGGAGGAGGGTCTTACTATGGCTACACCTTC. Translated: CSVEGGGSYYGYTF.

This clone was seen just once. The chain employs TRBV7-2 and TRBJ1-2; D is ambiguous. V lost 2 bases to trimming and J lost 3 bases, with 13 bases between them. This CDR3 spans 15 amino acids. Germline CDR1 reads SGHTA; CDR2 reads FQGNSA. CDR3 region: CASSLPGGIYYGYTF. CDR3 bases: TGTGCCAGCAGCTTACCAGGAGGGATTTACTATGGCTACACCTTC.